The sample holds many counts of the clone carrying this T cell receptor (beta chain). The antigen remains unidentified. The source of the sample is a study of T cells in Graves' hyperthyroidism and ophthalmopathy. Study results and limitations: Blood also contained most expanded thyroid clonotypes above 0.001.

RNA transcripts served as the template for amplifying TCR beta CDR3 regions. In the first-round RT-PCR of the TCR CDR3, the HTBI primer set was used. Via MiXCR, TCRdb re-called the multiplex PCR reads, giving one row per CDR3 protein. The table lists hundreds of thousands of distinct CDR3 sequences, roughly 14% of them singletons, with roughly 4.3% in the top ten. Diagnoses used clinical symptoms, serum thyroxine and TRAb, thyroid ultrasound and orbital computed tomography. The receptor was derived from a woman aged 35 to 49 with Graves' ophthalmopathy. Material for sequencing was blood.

CDR3 residues: CASSPKGGAGYTF. The CDR3 nucleotides are TGTGCCAGCAGTCCCAAGGGAGGGGCTGGCTACACCTTC. The chain carries TRBV12-3 or TRBV12-4 and TRBJ1-2; D is possibly TRBD1 (5 bases). Trimming stripped 5 bases from V and 7 bases from J, with 14 bases between. The CDR3 totals 13 residues.